A selection of T cell receptor beta chains follows, all from one sample in a study of shared clonotypes between healthy human individuals. The method was immunoSEQ multiplex PCR; TCRdb's version includes in-frame clones alone and lacks a portion of them. The sample includes some 2.1 million clones, about 95% of them seen just once. The sequenced sample was naive CD8+ T cells sorted from blood. The receptors originated from a man between 18 and 29 years old in good health. CDR3s include the opening cysteine and the closing phenylalanine or tryptophan. The order of the fields is V gene, J gene, D gene, clone size, CDR3 DNA, CDR3 protein. D genes are given only for firm matches. Clone size, where shown, is once, few, many, or a class for clones that have expanded.

TRBV2	TRBJ2-1	TRBD1	.	TGTGCCAGCAGCCAGGGACGGACAGGCGAGTACAATGAGCAGTTCTTC	CASSQGRTGEYNEQFF
TRBV2	TRBJ2-3	TRBD2	.	TGTGCCAGCAGTCCTGGACTAGGCGGCGGAGATACGCAGTATTTT	CASSPGLGGGDTQYF
TRBV5-5	TRBJ2-7	.	.	TGTGCCAGCAGCTTTGTCTCGGGCTCCTACGAGCAGTACTTC	CASSFVSGSYEQYF
TRBV6-5	TRBJ2-1	.	few	TGTGCCAGCAGTCCCGGGAGCGAGCAGTTCTTC	CASSPGSEQFF
TRBV30	TRBJ2-3	.	.	TGTGCCTGGAGTCCCCAGGGTGATACGCAGTATTTT	CAWSPQGDTQYF
TRBV7-9	TRBJ1-3	.	.	TGTGCCAGCACGTCCGACAGGTTCTCTGGAAACACCATATATTTT	CASTSDRFSGNTIYF
TRBV2	TRBJ2-5	TRBD2	.	TGTGCCAGCAGTGAGCGACTAGCGGGCGAGACCCAGTACTTC	CASSERLAGETQYF
TRBV6-5	TRBJ1-5	TRBD1	once	TGTGCCAGCAGCCCCTGGACAGGGATCGGTCAGCCCCAGCATTTT	CASSPWTGIGQPQHF
TRBV7-2	TRBJ2-3	.	.	TGTGCCAGCAGCTTAGTGGCGGGATCTGTCACAGATACGCAGTATTTT	CASSLVAGSVTDTQYF
TRBV25-1	TRBJ2-5	.	.	TGTGCCAGCAGTGAATGGGGTGGAAGGGATCCCAAAAAAGAGACCCAGTACTTC	CASSEWGGRDPKKETQYF
TRBV10-1	TRBJ2-7	.	.	TGCGCCAGCAGTGAGGGCAGTTACGAGCAGTACTTC	CASSEGSYEQYF
TRBV5-6	TRBJ2-3	.	.	TGTGCCAGCAGCATGACTAGTAGCACAGATACGCAGTATTTT	CASSMTSSTDTQYF
TRBV4-1	TRBJ2-5	TRBD2	.	TGCGCCAGCAGCCAAGTGAAGGGTCTAGCGGGTGGGGAGACCCAGTACTTC	CASSQVKGLAGGETQYF
TRBV7-9	TRBJ1-2	.	.	TGTGCCAGCAGCCCCTCGGAGGCCGAGGATGGCTACACCTTC	CASSPSEAEDGYTF
TRBV5-4	TRBJ1-3	.	.	TGTGCCAGCAGCCAACAGGAATCTGGAAACACCATATATTTT	CASSQQESGNTIYF
TRBV11-2	TRBJ1-4	TRBD1	.	TGTGCCAGCAGCTTAACAGGGGGTGATGAAAAACTGTTTTTT	CASSLTGGDEKLFF